The next 11 T cell receptor beta chains were all read from a single sample in a study of CD8 T cells in Susac syndrome. RNA amounts of roughly 0.5 to 1 ug underwent reverse transcription with random hexamers. TCRdb re-derived calls from the immunoSEQ multiplex PCR reads in MiXCR, one entry per CDR3 protein. The table records 180,000 or so distinct CDR3 sequences, more than 90% of them present only once. The specimen was CD4+ T cells from PBMCs. Receptor source: a human donor in good health.

The V and J genes are TRBV30 and TRBJ2-1, with 8 bases fitting TRBD2. The CDR3 has 15 amino acids. CDR1 GTSNPN and CDR2 SVGIG come from the germline V gene (reference sequence). V lost 3 bases to trimming and J lost 4 bases; unmatched junction nucleotides: 8. Here the CDR3 reads CAWSLSGGAYNEQFF. In DNA form, the CDR3 reads TGTGCCTGGAGCCTAAGCGGGGGCGCTTACAATGAGCAGTTCTTC.

The chain is built from TRBV20-1 and TRBJ2-5; D is perhaps TRBD2 (6 bases). Germline CDR1 and CDR2: DFQATT and SNEGSKA (reference sequence). Trimming pared 5 bases from V and 1 base from J, leaving 11 bases between. CDR3 length equals 13 residues. Written as DNA, the CDR3 is TGCAGTGCTCGTCTAGCGAGCCAAGAGACCCAGTACTTC. Translating it yields CSARLASQETQYF.

The rearrangement links TRBV7-9 to TRBJ2-3; no reliable D call. CDR3 size: 15 residues. In germline, CDR1 is SEHNR, CDR2 FQNEAQ (reference sequence). V was cut by 3 bases and J by 6 bases, with 16 bases left in between. CDR3 sequence: CASSLSLMRSDTQYF. CDR3 sequence (DNA): TGTGCCAGCAGCTTGAGCCTTATGCGGTCGGATACGCAGTATTTT.

This chain joins TRBV20-1 and TRBJ2-1; D could derive from TRBD1 or TRBD2 (5 bases each). Germline V gene sequence: CDR1 DFQATT, CDR2 SNEGSKA (reference sequence). The germline V and J ends were trimmed by 3 bases and 1 base, with 10 bases remaining between them. The CDR3 runs 14 residues. CDR3 sequence (DNA): TGCAGTGCTAGCTCAGGGAGTTCCTACAATGAGCAGTTCTTC. As protein: CSASSGSSYNEQFF.

The CDR3 DNA reads as TGTGCCTGGACCCAGGGGGTGAACACTGAAGCTTTCTTT. It is translated as CAWTQGVNTEAFF. This chain links TRBV30 with TRBJ1-1; the match to TRBD1 covers 7 bases. CDR3 size: 13 residues. The V gene's germline CDR1 is GTSNPN and CDR2 SVGIG (reference sequence). V lost 4 bases to trimming and J lost 0 bases; unmatched junction nucleotides: 2.

This clonotype occurred a few times. The rearrangement links TRBV12-3 or TRBV12-4 to TRBJ2-7; possibly TRBD1 for D (5 bases). The CDR3 has 12 amino acids. Trimming stripped 4 bases from V and 4 bases from J, with 8 bases between. This CDR3 reads CASSSSGYEQYF. CDR3 in DNA: TGTGCCAGCAGTTCCTCAGGGTACGAGCAGTACTTC.

The gene calls are TRBV15 and TRBJ2-2; D unresolved. The V end lost 0 bases, the J end lost 2 bases, and 4 bases lay between the germline ends. The CDR3 loop spans 14 amino acids. Germline assignment: CDR1 LNHNV and CDR2 YYDKDF (reference sequence). The CDR3 nucleotides read TGTGCCACCAGCAGAGACAGTAACACCGGGGAGCTGTTTTTT. It codes for CATSRDSNTGELFF.

This sequence joins TRBV20-1 and TRBJ2-7; D might be TRBD1 (6 bases). The CDR3 has 11 residues. Between the trimmed V and J ends, which lost 6 bases and 6 bases, there was a span of 12 bases. Germline V lookup: CDR1 DFQATT, CDR2 SNEGSKA (reference sequence). The CDR3 DNA sequence: TGCAGTGCAAAAACAGGGTCCGAGCAGTACTTC. It translates to CSAKTGSEQYF.

This rearrangement joins TRBV7-9 to TRBJ2-3, with 12 bases identical to TRBD1. V lost 5 bases to trimming and J lost 5 bases; unmatched junction nucleotides: 2. The CDR3 contains 14 residues. Germline V gene data show CDR1 as SEHNR and CDR2 as FQNEAQ (reference sequence). The CDR3 DNA is TGTGCCAGCAGCGGGACAGGGGGCGAAGATACGCAGTATTTT. Residues: CASSGTGGEDTQYF.

V is TRBV2 and J is TRBJ2-1; TRBD2 agrees at 8 bases. Germline-derived CDR1 and CDR2 are SNHLY and FYNNEI. This CDR3 is 15 amino acids long. With 3 bases clipped from V and 2 bases from J, the junction kept 3 bases outside the gene matches. CDR3 in amino acids: CASSEKRGPYNEQFF. The DNA for the CDR3 is TGTGCCAGCAGTGAGAAGCGGGGGCCCTACAATGAGCAGTTCTTC.

CDR3 nucleotides: TGTGCCAGCAGGGGGATCCGATCGAGGGTGAATGGAGAGCTGTTTTTT. Residues: CASRGIRSRVNGELFF. This rearrangement joins TRBV11-2 to TRBJ2-2; TRBD2 might be the D (5 bases). Germline V gene lookup returns CDR1 SGHAT and CDR2 FQNNGV. The V end was cut by 6 bases, the J end by 11 bases, with 25 bases between. The CDR3 is 16 amino acids.